The 27 T cell receptor beta chains in this list originate from one sample, sequenced in a study of identical twins. TCRdb reanalysed the 5' RACE reads using MiXCR and keeps one entry per CDR3 protein. The sample lists fewer than 250,000 distinct CDR3 sequences; around 7.6% were seen once. These data are also associated with another study on yellow fever vaccine responses in identical twins.

Sequenced material: CD8+ T cells sorted from blood. The receptors stem from a woman aged 18-29 years in good health.

For the CDR3, the DNA is TGTGCCACCAGCAGAGGGGACGGCAGGGGAGACGAGCAGTACTTC. This codes for CATSRGDGRGDEQYF. This rearrangement joins TRBV15 to TRBJ2-7, with D possibly TRBD1 on 6 matching bases. The CDR3 is 15 residues long. Trimming stripped 1 base from V and 5 bases from J, with 15 bases between. CDR1 LNHNV and CDR2 YYDKDF come from the germline V gene (reference sequence). The full variable domain, completed using reference TRBV15 and TRBJ2-7, is DAMVIQNPRYQVTQFGKPVTLSCSQTLNHNVMYWYQQKSSQAPKLLFHYYDKDFNNEADTPDNFQSRRPNTSFCFLDIRSPGLGDTAMYLCATSRGDGRGDEQYFGPGTRLTVT.

This clonotype was seen a handful of times. V and J are TRBV7-9 and TRBJ2-1; 7 bases are shared with TRBD1. The trim removed 10 bases at V and 2 bases at J, leaving 8 bases unmatched. From germline, CDR1 is SEHNR and CDR2 FQNEAQ (reference sequence). The CDR3 totals 14 residues. In nucleotides, the CDR3 is TGTGCCACTACGCCGGGACAGCCCTACAATGAGCAGTTCTTC. Its protein product is CATTPGQPYNEQFF.

There are a few counts of this clonotype. This rearrangement joins TRBV20-1 to TRBJ2-7; TRBD2 matches at 9 bases. The CDR3 is made up of 15 amino acids. V lost 0 bases, J lost 2 bases, and 5 bases stayed unmatched. Germline CDR1 DFQATT, CDR2 SNEGSKA (reference sequence). The CDR3 loop is CSARDVGTSTYEQYV. The CDR3 nucleotides are TGCAGTGCTAGAGATGTAGGGACTAGCACCTACGAGCAGTACGTC.

This clonotype was counted many times. The chain couples TRBV7-8 to TRBJ1-4, with 8 positions matching TRBD1. CDR1 is SGHVS, CDR2 FQNEAQ, per germline. This CDR3 has 15 residues. After removal of 5 bases from V and 3 bases from J, the junction contained 5 bases not matched to a gene. For the CDR3, the DNA is TGTGCCAGCAGCGAAGAACAGGGGGCTAATGAAAAACTGTTTTTT. Its translation is CASSEEQGANEKLFF.

This chain joins TRBV2 and TRBJ2-1, with 7 bases lining up with TRBD1. Germline V gives CDR1 SNHLY, CDR2 FYNNEI. The CDR3 spans 16 residues. V shed 7 bases, J shed 1 base, and the junction held 10 bases outside the gene matches. CDR3 amino acids: CASTLNQGQSYNEQFF. CDR3 bases: TGTGCCAGCACCCTTAACCAGGGACAGTCCTACAATGAGCAGTTCTTC.

A few counts support this clonotype. The V and J genes are TRBV7-9 and TRBJ1-1; 8 positions match TRBD1. This CDR3 contains 14 residues. In germline, CDR1 is SEHNR, CDR2 FQNEAQ (reference sequence). The ends lost 5 bases at V and 7 bases at J; junction bases unmatched: 9. The CDR3 DNA reads TGTGCCAGCAGCCGCTCAGGGGGCATTGTTGAAGCTTTCTTT. This gives the protein CASSRSGGIVEAFF.

The chain is built from TRBV28 and TRBJ2-7; no definite D call. This CDR3 is built from 11 residues. V was trimmed by 5 bases and J by 6 bases, leaving 8 bases between them. Germline-derived CDR1 and CDR2 are MDHEN and SYDVKM. CDR3 in amino acids: CASSLQGEQYF. CDR3 DNA sequence: TGTGCCAGCAGTCTCCAAGGCGAGCAGTACTTC.

V and J are TRBV4-1 and TRBJ2-5; D perhaps matches TRBD1 (6 bases). CDR1 is MGHRA and CDR2 is YSYEKL in the germline V gene. Trimming removed 5 bases at V and 5 bases at J, with 21 bases between. This CDR3 region has 16 residues. In DNA, the CDR3 is TGCGCCAGCAGCACCCCCGACGGTGGGGGCTGGGAGACCCAGTACTTC. This encodes CASSTPDGGGWETQYF.

This clonotype has ten or more counts. The V and J genes are TRBV29-1 and TRBJ1-5; the D gene is possibly TRBD1 (5 bases). CDR1 and CDR2 from the germline V gene are SQVTM and ANQGSEA. The CDR3 covers 12 residues. The CDR3 loop is CRKRGRDQPQHF. CDR3 coding DNA: TGCCGAAAAAGGGGCAGGGATCAGCCCCAGCATTTT.

The DNA for the CDR3 is TGCAGCGTTTTAGGGACAGGGGGCTACGAGCAGTACTTC. Its translation: CSVLGTGGYEQYF. The rearrangement uses TRBV29-1 and TRBJ2-7; TRBD1 aligns across 11 bases. V shed 5 bases and J 3 bases; nucleotides not matched to a gene: 3. The V gene's germline CDR1 is SQVTM and CDR2 ANQGSEA. The CDR3 totals 13 residues.

V gene TRBV5-8 combines with J gene TRBJ1-1; D is unclear. V gave up 6 bases and J gave up 1 base, with 7 bases separating them. The CDR3 runs 12 residues. Germline lookup yields CDR1 SGHTS and CDR2 YDEGEE. The CDR3 region is CASTPANTEAFF. CDR3 coding DNA: TGTGCCAGCACCCCAGCGAACACTGAAGCTTTCTTT.

This clonotype appeared once. The chain joins TRBV22-1 to TRBJ2-1; the tabulated D call, TRBD1, remains unverified against the DNA. TRBV22-1 is annotated as a pseudogene. The CDR3 runs 18 residues. As DNA, the CDR3 is TGTACCAGCAGTTTCCGAGGAGTTTGGCGGGCGAACCCAAATGAGCAGTTCTTC. Encoded protein: CTSSFRGVWRANPNEQFF.

At least ten counts were recorded for this clonotype. The chain is built from TRBV14 and TRBJ2-7, with D tentatively TRBD2 (5 bases). V dropped 1 base and J dropped 4 bases, with 11 bases sitting between them. Germline V lookup: CDR1 SGHDN, CDR2 FVKESK. CDR3 length: 14 residues. The CDR3 DNA sequence: TGTGCCAGCAGCCAAGGGGCGGGTCAGTACGAGCAGTACGTC. Residues: CASSQGAGQYEQYV.

J is TRBJ2-1 and V is TRBV11-1; a possible D gene is TRBD2 (6 bases). There are 19 residues in the CDR3. The V gene lost 1 base and the J gene lost 0 bases, with 19 bases spanning the gap. CDR1 is SGHAT, CDR2 FQDESV, per germline (reference sequence). The CDR3 nucleotides are TGTGCCAGCAGCTTAGGGCGAACGGGGGAAGCCAGCTCCTACAATGAGCAGTTCTTC. Translation: CASSLGRTGEASSYNEQFF.

In its sample, this clonotype was seen a few times. J is TRBJ2-3 and V is TRBV20-1, with D perhaps matching TRBD1 (6 bases). Germline assignment: CDR1 DFQATT and CDR2 SNEGSKA (reference sequence). The germline V and J ends were trimmed by 0 bases and 2 bases, with 15 bases remaining between them. The CDR3 runs 16 residues. The CDR3 bases are TGCAGTGCTAGAGAACCCGTCCAGGGGATCACAGATACGCAGTATTTT. Translating gives CSAREPVQGITDTQYF.

This clonotype was observed a few times. It is likely a read error: a sequence one base away is far more abundant. The rearrangement uses TRBV7-9 and TRBJ2-7; no firm D call. V lost 1 base to trimming and J lost 3 bases, with 4 bases between them. Per germline, CDR1 SEHNR and CDR2 FQNEAQ (reference sequence). The CDR3 extends over 12 amino acids. CDR3 coding DNA: TGTGCCAGCAGCTTAGACTACTACGAGCAGTACTTC. As protein: CASSLDYYEQYF.

A few counts support this clonotype. This chain joins TRBV7-9 and TRBJ2-1, with D perhaps assigned TRBD1 or TRBD2 (5 bases each). With 1 base removed from V and 6 bases from J, the gap between germline ends came to 10 bases. The CDR3 is made up of 14 amino acids. Germline V gives CDR1 SEHNR, CDR2 FQNEAQ (reference sequence). The CDR3 DNA sequence: TGTGCCAGCAGCTTAGTTGGTGGGGGCAATGAGCAGTTCTTC. It codes for CASSLVGGGNEQFF.

About this clonotype itself: A read error may be the cause here, since a much bigger clone is one base away. This chain connects TRBV5-1 to TRBJ2-7; 12 positions agree with TRBD2. The V gene's germline CDR1 is SGHRS and CDR2 YFSETQ. V dropped 4 bases and J dropped 3; count of bases not matched to a gene: 8. The CDR3 sequence is 16 residues long. The CDR3: CASSLRTSGEFYEQYF. The CDR3 bases are TGCGCCAGCAGCCTTCGGACTAGCGGGGAGTTCTACGAGCAGTACTTC.

This clonotype was recorded only once. The gene calls are TRBV18 and TRBJ2-7; 14 bases match TRBD2. The CDR3 consists of 16 residues. The junction had 1 base not matched to a gene; V was cut back by 2 bases and J by 1 base. Germline V CDR1 and CDR2: KGHSH, LQKENI. The CDR3 reads CASSPGLAGGSYEQYV. In DNA, the CDR3 is TGTGCCAGCTCACCAGGACTAGCGGGGGGTTCCTACGAGCAGTACGTC.

The chain is built from TRBV27 and TRBJ2-1, with 7 bases identical to TRBD2. Germline CDR1 is MNHEY and CDR2 is SMNVEV (reference sequence). J lost 5 bases, V lost 6 bases, and 7 bases had no gene match. The CDR3 is 14 amino acids. CDR3 bases: TGTGCCAGCAGGCGGACTAGTCAGGACAATGAGCAGTTCTTC. Amino acid sequence: CASRRTSQDNEQFF.

This clonotype came up a few times. The V and J genes are TRBV25-1 and TRBJ2-2; TRBD1 aligns across 7 bases. The CDR3 is made up of 16 amino acids. Germline V CDR1 and CDR2: MGHDK, SYGVNS. Trimming took 6 bases from V and 4 from J; bases not matched to a gene: 11. As DNA, the CDR3 is TGTGCCAGCAGGGGACGACAGGGTGAGGGCACCGGGGAGCTGTTTTTT. Its translation: CASRGRQGEGTGELFF.

This clonotype has at least ten counts. The chain carries TRBV15 and TRBJ1-5; D perhaps matches TRBD1 (5 bases). V was cut by 3 bases and J by 0 bases, with 6 bases left in between. The CDR3 is 14 amino acids. Germline values: CDR1 LNHNV, CDR2 YYDKDF (reference sequence). CDR3 sequence (DNA): TGTGCCACCAGCAGGACAGATAGCAATCAGCCCCAGCATTTT. Its translation is CATSRTDSNQPQHF.

This clonotype was detected many times. The rearrangement links TRBV7-9 to TRBJ2-7, with D perhaps TRBD2 (5 bases). Germline assignment: CDR1 SEHNR and CDR2 FQNEAQ (reference sequence). CDR3 size: 16 residues. V was shortened by 4 bases and J by 0 bases, with 16 bases between the two germline ends. Here the CDR3 reads CASSWANGLSSYEQYF. Here the CDR3 DNA reads TGTGCCAGCAGCTGGGCCAACGGACTTAGCTCCTACGAGCAGTACTTC. Variable domain in full (rest from reference TRBV7-9 and TRBJ2-7): DTGVSQNPRHKITKRGQNVTFRCDPISEHNRLYWYRQTLGQGPEFLTYFQNEAQLEKSRLLSDRFSAERPKGSFSTLEIQRTEQGDSAMYLCASSWANGLSSYEQYFGPGTRLTVT.

The sample holds many counts of this clonotype. V is TRBV20-1 and J is TRBJ2-6, with 7 bases matching TRBD1. V lost 7 bases and J lost 1; bases outside the gene matches: 7. Germline V gene sequence: CDR1 DFQATT, CDR2 SNEGSKA (reference sequence). The CDR3 covers 15 residues. The CDR3 coding sequence is TGCAGTGTTCGGACAGGCGAGTCTGGGGCCAACGTCCTGACTTTC. It translates to CSVRTGESGANVLTF.

The sample holds a few counts of this clonotype. V is TRBV6-2 or TRBV6-3 and J is TRBJ2-7; D is undetermined. V lost 5 bases to trimming and J lost 6 bases, with 23 bases between them. The CDR3 is 16 amino acids. CDR1 is MNHEY, CDR2 SVGEGT, per germline. The CDR3 spells CASSPDKSLYVLEQYF. For the CDR3, the DNA is TGTGCCAGCAGTCCTGACAAGTCCCTATACGTCCTCGAGCAGTACTTC.

This clonotype has at least ten counts. V gene TRBV5-1 combines with J gene TRBJ2-1; the D is unclear. The CDR3 is 16 residues long. V lost 0 bases and J 4 bases, leaving 14 bases between the germline ends. CDR1 SGHRS and CDR2 YFSETQ come from the germline V gene. CDR3 nucleotides: TGCGCCAGCAGCTTGGTAGGTCTGGGAACTTACAATGAGCAGTTCTTC. Translated, it gives CASSLVGLGTYNEQFF. The entire variable domain, with the rest obtained from reference TRBV5-1 and TRBJ2-1, is as follows: KAGVTQTPRYLIKTRGQQVTLSCSPISGHRSVSWYQQTPGQGLQFLFEYFSETQRNKGNFPGRFSGRQFSNSRSEMNVSTLELGDSALYLCASSLVGLGTYNEQFFGPGTRLTVL.

V is TRBV20-1 and J is TRBJ2-3; 10 positions agree with TRBD2. The CDR3 runs 16 residues. Losses at the gene ends were 0 bases for V and 2 bases for J; bases not matched to a gene: 5. The germline CDR1 and CDR2 sequences are DFQATT and SNEGSKA (reference sequence). CDR3 in amino acids: CSARDSTSGDTDTQYF. The CDR3, as DNA: TGCAGTGCTAGAGATAGCACTAGCGGGGACACAGATACGCAGTATTTT.